This T cell receptor beta chain was sequenced during a study of blood T cells in healthy people across ages. Notes on the study in general: Donor CMV infection status was unknown, possibly confounding age-related changes in expanded clonotypes.

Using a J-beta primer mix together with a sample-barcoded 5' primer, a second PCR was run for about 7 to 12 cycles. Using its own MiXCR run on the 5' RACE reads, TCRdb lists one record per CDR3 protein. The sample lists roughly 1,800,000 distinct CDR3 sequences, around half occurring once. The ends lost 6 bases at V and 5 bases at J; junction bases unmatched: 6. The CDR3 has 15 residues. Germline loops: CDR1 SGHTA, CDR2 FQGNSA. This clonotype was counted many times. Its cognate antigen is unknown. The sample comprised blood. The chain uses TRBV7-2 and TRBJ2-5, with TRBD2 identical over 13 bases. This sequence originates from a woman in her thirties or forties in good health. The CDR3 sequence: CASSLLAGGLETQYF. CDR3 bases: TGTGCCAGCAGTTTACTAGCGGGGGGGCTGGAGACCCAGTACTTC. Full variable domain (rest looked up from reference TRBV7-2 and TRBJ2-5): GAGVSQSPSNKVTEKGKDVELRCDPISGHTALYWYRQSLGQGLEFLIYFQGNSAPDKSGLPSDRFSAERTGGSVSTLTIQRTQQEDSAVYLCASSLLAGGLETQYFGPGTRLLVL.